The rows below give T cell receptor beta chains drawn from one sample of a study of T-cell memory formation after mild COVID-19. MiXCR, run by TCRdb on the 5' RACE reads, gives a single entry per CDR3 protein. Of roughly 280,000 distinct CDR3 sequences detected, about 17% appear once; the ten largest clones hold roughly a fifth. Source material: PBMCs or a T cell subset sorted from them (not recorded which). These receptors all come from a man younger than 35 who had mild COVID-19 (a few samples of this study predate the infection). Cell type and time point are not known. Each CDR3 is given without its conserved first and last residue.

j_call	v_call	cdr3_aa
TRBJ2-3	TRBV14	ASSQGVGLRTDTQY
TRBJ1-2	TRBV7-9	ASSRQGTDYGYT
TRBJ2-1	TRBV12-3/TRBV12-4	ASRPLAGGGNEQF
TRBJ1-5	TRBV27	ASSLRPGWSNQPQH
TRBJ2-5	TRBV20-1	SAWDRGQETQY
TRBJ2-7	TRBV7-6	ASSMLQGSDEQY
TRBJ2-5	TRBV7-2	ASSPGSASGGVETQY
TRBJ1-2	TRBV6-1	ASSNRGSSPGYT
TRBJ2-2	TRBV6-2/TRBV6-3	ASSHGQSGELF
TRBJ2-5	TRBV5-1	ASSLGEFQETQY
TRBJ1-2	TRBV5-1	ASSPPDPWGYT
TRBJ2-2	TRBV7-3	ASSLMAHTGELF
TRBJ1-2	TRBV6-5	ASSRTGRQPNYGYT
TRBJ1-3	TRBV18	ASSPGSGTGNTIY
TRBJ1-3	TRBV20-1	SATGGGNTIY